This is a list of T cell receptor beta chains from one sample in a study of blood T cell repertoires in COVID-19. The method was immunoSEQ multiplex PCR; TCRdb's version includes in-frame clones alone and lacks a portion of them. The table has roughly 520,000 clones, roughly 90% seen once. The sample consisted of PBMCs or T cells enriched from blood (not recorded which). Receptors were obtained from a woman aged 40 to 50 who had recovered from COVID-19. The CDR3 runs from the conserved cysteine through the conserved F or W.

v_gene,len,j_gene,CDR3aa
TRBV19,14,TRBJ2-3,CASSIGGGTDTQYF
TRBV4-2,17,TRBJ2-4,CASSQESSNLAKNIQYF
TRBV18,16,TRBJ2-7,CASSPTSGSLRDEQYF
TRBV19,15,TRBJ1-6,CASSAGGGFGSPLHF
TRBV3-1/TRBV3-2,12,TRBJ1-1,CASSPRNTEAFF
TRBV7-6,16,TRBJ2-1,CASSLTRLASYNEQFF
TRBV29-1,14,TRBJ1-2,CSVDRGGTSGGYTF
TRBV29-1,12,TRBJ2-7,CSLQDRGGEQYF
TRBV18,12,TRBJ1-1,CASSLSNTEAFF
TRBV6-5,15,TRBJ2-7,CASSYTGTGYDEQYF
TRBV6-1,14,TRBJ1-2,CASSESGTVYGYTF
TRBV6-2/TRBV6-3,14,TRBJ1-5,CASSYANSNQPQHF
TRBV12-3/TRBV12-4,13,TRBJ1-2,CASSLVQGGGYTF
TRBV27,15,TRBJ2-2,CASSFQGASTGELFF